What follows is one TCR beta chain and its context. This table comes from immunoSEQ multiplex PCR, and its TCRdb copy is limited to in-frame clones, with some not included. The data contain roughly 160,000 clones, approximately 91% of them singletons. These data originate in a study of blood T cell repertoires in COVID-19. Study-wide context: COVID-19 samples, acute and convalescent, were from the United States, Italy and Spain.

Germline loops: CDR1 SGHKS, CDR2 YYEKEE (reference sequence). The CDR3 is made up of 15 amino acids. Trimming cost V 3 bases and J 10 bases; bases outside gene matches: 9. V is TRBV5-5 and J is TRBJ1-6; TRBD1 aligns across 8 bases. The clonotype comes from a young man with COVID-19, enrolled during active disease. Source material: peripheral blood. The CDR3 bases are TGTGCCAGCAGCTACCCCGGGACAGGCAGATCACCCCTCCACTTT. Translation gives CASSYPGTGRSPLHF.